This T cell receptor beta chain was recorded in a study of T cells in localized non-small cell lung cancer (dated by TCRdb to the early 2020s). About the full investigation: T cell repertoires of about 230 early-stage NSCLC patients were analyzed, with tumors being compared against uninvolved tumor-adjacent lungs. The cohort comprised 236 treatment-naïve NSCLC patients with resected, localized lung tumors. A mean age of around 69 years was recorded for the NSCLC patients, of whom 129 were male and around 100 were female.

At diagnosis, tumor, uninvolved tumor-adjacent lung and peripheral blood were collected and then preserved as a mix of FFPE and fresh-frozen material. For TCR repertoire profiling, the blood samples were analyzed as peripheral blood mononuclear cells. Study-level results and caveats: Since the design was exploratory, TCR variables were selected using unadjusted p-values with no false-discovery rate correction. The highest T cell clonality was observed in uninvolved tumor-adjacent lung, where clonality exceeded that of tumor, suggesting that antigenic responses were more focused in uninvolved tumor-adjacent lung. Multi-region tumor sequencing was not performed, so intratumor heterogeneity could not be excluded. Higher T cell density in blood was associated with longer overall survival, whereas higher clonality in adjacent lung was associated with shorter survival. A median of about 53 of the top 100 tumor clones were detected in paired uninvolved adjacent lung, and around 30 of these tumor clones were also found among the top 100 clones of the paired uninvolved adjacent lung.

The immunoSEQ Assay was used to sequence TCR beta CDR3 regions from DNA. In the authors' own workflow: T cell density was computed as TCR beta template counts normalized to usable DNA estimated by amplifying housekeeping genes. Richness was estimated using the preseqR package, with extrapolation to 400,000 templates for PBMC samples and to 120,000 templates for tissue samples. Clonality was defined by subtracting Pielou's evenness from one. To identify tissue-enriched TCRs, differential abundance testing was run on productive amino-acid clonotypes with a minimum total count of 5 and an alpha of 0.1. The Jaccard Index and the Morisita Overlap Index were used to quantify repertoire overlap between compartments. GLIPH clustered TCR beta CDR3s with public tetramer-defined viral CDR3s; viral motifs required at least three viral sequences plus V-gene enrichment. Sourced from immuneACCESS, this table was stored by TCRdb with only in-frame sequences that have V and J called. A share of the clones is absent; for the studies checked, an unresolved V gene accounts for under half, and the remainder has no known explanation. V, J and clone size were drawn from that table, and D and trimming were deduced from the DNA. The sample includes some 31,000 clones, with more than 75% observed a single time. Around 35% of the sample is taken by the ten largest.

Trimmed from V: 4 bases; trimmed from J: 4 bases; junction bases lacking a gene match: 7. CDR1 and CDR2, per the germline V gene, are SGHTS and YDEGEE. The CDR3 has 16 amino acids, counting the end cysteine and phenylalanine. The entry retains the CDR3 DNA only, 48 bases that are in frame from base 1. Of note for this clone: Its cognate antigen has yet to be identified. No qualities accompany the bases; no much larger clone lies one base away.

Sequencing used peripheral blood, obtained before any cancer treatment. The sequence links TRBV5-8 to TRBJ2-1; the central 11 bases match TRBD2. The TCR originated in an older male donor with stage II squamous cell lung carcinoma. The CDR3 here reads CASSTGLAGFYNEQFF. The sequenced DNA is TGTGCCAGCAGCACCGGACTAGCGGGCTTTTACAATGAGCAGTTCTTC. Beyond the CDR3, the reference TRBV5-8 and TRBJ2-1 genes provide the residues; the full variable domain reads: EAGVTQSPTHLIKTRGQQATLRCSPISGHTSVYWYQQALGLGLQFLLWYDEGEERNRGNFPPRFSGRQFPNYSSELNVNALELEDSALYLCASSTGLAGFYNEQFFGPGTRLTVL.